This T cell receptor (beta chain) is drawn from a study of T cell clonality in common variable immunodeficiency. Overall study results and limits: Compared with controls, CVID subjects had fewer shared TCRbeta clones. Repertoire-complication correlations in CVID were limited by patient heterogeneity. Compared with healthy controls, CVID subjects showed increased TCRbeta clonality, mostly in about a third.

Concerning this clone: Antigen specificity is unknown. The CDR3 goes on 3 residues after the read ends, and that part is filled in from the germline J gene.

Assay: immunoSEQ multiplex PCR; the TCRdb copy retains only in-frame clones and omits some. Altogether tens of thousands of clones were found in the sample, and no singletons occur. The germline gives CDR1 MGHDK, CDR2 SYGVNS. CDR3 size: 16 residues. The ends lost 1 base at V and 4 bases at J; junction bases unmatched: 6. Sequencing was performed on peripheral blood mononuclear cells. This TCR was sampled from a person aged 18 to 70 in good health. This rearrangement joins TRBV25-1 to TRBJ2-3, with 9 bases identical to TRBD1. The CDR3 reads CASSELLGQGADTQYF. CDR3 DNA (partial): TGTGCCAGCAGTGAATTATTGGGACAGGGTGCAGATACG.